This entry concerns a single TCR beta chain. This sample is part of a study of human T cells and chemical hapten exposure. Study background: TCR yield per sample varied, mainly due to pooled library volumes.

CDR1 and CDR2 from the germline V gene are MDHEN and SYDVKM. The CDR3 is made up of 13 amino acids. Trimming removed 9 bases from V and 9 bases from J; junction bases left unmatched: 9. As for time point: patch test 3, about 24 weeks after DPC sensitization. The treatment denotes: therapeutic diphenylcyclopropenone sensitization with weekly scalp DPC. The study drew its donors from alopecia patients who were 18 to 70 years old and suitable for DPC. It was unfractionated whole blood from which total RNA was extracted. TCRdb independently ran MiXCR on the RACE reads; one entry per CDR3 protein. The table has more than 70,000 distinct CDR3 sequences, around 9.9% seen once.

This clonotype originated in a woman between 25 and 40 years old with alopecia areata. Some clones in this sample may be carry-over from other donors' samples. The J gene is TRBJ2-1, the V gene TRBV28; 9 bases are a match to TRBD2. The material was whole blood, obtained in connection with sensitization to the hapten diphenylcyclopropenone (DPC). This CDR3 is CASSRAGGVEQFF. The DNA for the CDR3 is TGTGCCAGTAGTAGAGCGGGAGGTGTTGAGCAGTTCTTC.